The rows below give T cell receptor beta chains drawn from one sample of a study of beta chain features in type 1 diabetes. Some clones are missing from TCRdb's copy, which holds only in-frame ones; the method was immunoSEQ multiplex PCR. The sample holds roughly 370,000 clones, approximately 14% seen once. Sequencing was performed on naive CD4+ T cells from blood. The receptor source for this set is a man aged 25-45 years in good health. Each CDR3 is given with its conserved first and last residue. The order of the fields is J gene, V gene, D gene, clone size, CDR3 DNA, CDR3 protein. A D gene is named only where the DNA matches it firmly. Clone size, where shown, is once, few, many, or a class for clones that have expanded.

TRBJ2-7	TRBV27	TRBD1	NA	TGTGCCAGCAGTCCCGGGACAGGGACGACCTACGAGCAGTACTTC	CASSPGTGTTYEQYF
TRBJ2-1	TRBV5-1	NA	NA	TGCGCCAGCAGCTTGGAGGACGTCTCCTACAATGAGCAGTTCTTC	CASSLEDVSYNEQFF
TRBJ2-3	TRBV7-2	NA	few	TGTGCCAGCAGCTTTCAGTCGGGGGTCACAGATACGCAGTATTTT	CASSFQSGVTDTQYF
TRBJ1-3	TRBV30	NA	NA	TGTGCCTGGAGTGTGGGTGGAAACACCATATATTTT	CAWSVGGNTIYF
TRBJ1-6	TRBV9	NA	few	TGTGCCAGCAGCGTAGATGGCCGTTCACCCCTCCACTTT	CASSVDGRSPLHF
TRBJ2-2	TRBV27	TRBD1	NA	TGTGCCAGCAGAGTGACAGGGTCAAGCACCGGGGAGCTGTTTTTT	CASRVTGSSTGELFF
TRBJ2-3	TRBV30	NA	NA	TGTGCCTGGAGTCGGGCAATTCCTAGCACAGATACGCAGTATTTT	CAWSRAIPSTDTQYF
TRBJ2-1	TRBV9	NA	NA	TGTGCCAGCAGCGTAGAGGCTATCGGGTCAGGCTACAATGAGCAGTTCTTC	CASSVEAIGSGYNEQFF
TRBJ2-3	TRBV7-2	NA	few	TGTGCCAGCAGCTTAGATATTCGTACGCAGTATTTT	CASSLDIRTQYF
TRBJ2-3	TRBV2	NA	NA	TGTGCCAGCAGTGAGCGGGATTTTAGAGATACGCAGTATTTT	CASSERDFRDTQYF
TRBJ2-7	TRBV18	TRBD2	few	TGTGCCAGCTCACCAATGGGACTAGCGGTATCCTACGAGCAGTACTTC	CASSPMGLAVSYEQYF
TRBJ2-3	TRBV18	TRBD2	few	TGTGCCAGCTCTCTACTTAAGCGTGGGACTAGCTCAGGAGATACGCAGTATTTT	CASSLLKRGTSSGDTQYF
TRBJ2-7	TRBV13	NA	many	TGTGCCAGCAGCTTCCTTCGGGGTGTCTCCTACGAGCAGTACTTC	CASSFLRGVSYEQYF
TRBJ2-2	TRBV6-5	NA	NA	TGTGCCAGCACCCGGAGTGCCGGGGAGCTGTTTTTT	CASTRSAGELFF
TRBJ2-6	TRBV6-1	NA	NA	TGTGCCAGCGGACCGATGAGCTCTGGGGCCAACGTCCTGACTTTC	CASGPMSSGANVLTF
TRBJ2-1	TRBV5-1	NA	NA	TGCGCCAGCAGCCTGGAGAGGAATGAGCAGTTCTTC	CASSLERNEQFF
TRBJ1-1	TRBV4-1	NA	NA	TGCGCCAGCAGCCAAGGACGGGCGGGCATCACTGAAGCTTTCTTT	CASSQGRAGITEAFF
TRBJ1-3	TRBV25-1	NA	few	TGTGCCAGCAGTGAAACAGGGATTATTAACACCATATATTTT	CASSETGIINTIYF
TRBJ2-5	TRBV18	TRBD1	NA	TGTGCCAGCTCACCTCGACAGGGGTTGGAGACCCAGTACTTC	CASSPRQGLETQYF
TRBJ2-1	TRBV18	TRBD2	few	TGTGCCAGCTCACCACCTGGACTAGCGGGAACCAATGAGCAGTTCTTC	CASSPPGLAGTNEQFF
TRBJ2-7	TRBV7-2	NA	NA	TGTGCCAGCAGGCGAGCGGGACAGTCTTACTACGAGCAGTACTTC	CASRRAGQSYYEQYF
TRBJ1-3	TRBV29-1	NA	NA	TGCAGCGTTGGCGACCAAAGGGGAAACACCATATATTTT	CSVGDQRGNTIYF
TRBJ2-3	TRBV4-3	NA	few	TGCGCCAGCAGCCAAGGAGGGGACCGCACAGATACGCAGTATTTT	CASSQGGDRTDTQYF
TRBJ1-2	TRBV14	NA	few	TGTGCCAGCAGTGTAGGCCAGGGACGCTATGGCTACACCTTC	CASSVGQGRYGYTF
TRBJ1-2	TRBV6-5	TRBD1	NA	TGTGCCAGCAGAGATACCGGGACAGGGAATGGCTACACCTTC	CASRDTGTGNGYTF
TRBJ2-1	TRBV27	NA	few	TGTGCCAGCAGTGCAGGGGTCCTTTTGGACAATGAGCAGTTCTTC	CASSAGVLLDNEQFF
TRBJ2-1	TRBV7-6	TRBD2	NA	TGTGCCAGCAGTCTAAGCGGGGGGCCAGAACTCTTCAATGAGCAGTTCTTC	CASSLSGGPELFNEQFF
TRBJ1-2	TRBV19	NA	NA	TGTGCCAGTAGCCGCGACAGGAACTATGGCTACACCTTC	CASSRDRNYGYTF
TRBJ2-1	TRBV29-1	TRBD2	few	TGCAGCGCGGGAGGGCTCCGAACGATCTCCTACAATGAGCAGTTCTTC	CSAGGLRTISYNEQFF
TRBJ2-1	TRBV29-1	NA	NA	TGCAGCGGTGGGGGGGCTTACAATGAGCAGTTCTTC	CSGGGAYNEQFF
TRBJ2-6	TRBV5-1	NA	few	TGCGCCAGCAGCTTGGATGGAGGGTTTTTCTCTGGGGCCAACGTCCTGACTTTC	CASSLDGGFFSGANVLTF
TRBJ1-1	TRBV27	TRBD1	NA	TGTGCCAGCAGGATCGCCGGGACAGGGTCGGGCACTGAAGCTTTCTTT	CASRIAGTGSGTEAFF
TRBJ2-2	TRBV7-9	TRBD1	few	TGTGCCAGCAGCCCAAGACAGGGGAGGACCGGGGAGCTGTTTTTT	CASSPRQGRTGELFF
TRBJ1-1	TRBV10-3	NA	NA	TGTGCCTCCTCCCCAGGGTCGAAAGCTTTCTTT	CASSPGSKAFF
TRBJ2-2	TRBV4-3	NA	few	TGCGCCAGCAGCCAAGATCAAGCAGCGCGCACCGGGGAGCTGTTTTTT	CASSQDQAARTGELFF
TRBJ1-4	TRBV4-3	NA	NA	TGCGCCAGCAGCCAATTAGGGAATGAAAAACTGTTTTTT	CASSQLGNEKLFF
TRBJ2-2	TRBV10-3	TRBD2	NA	TGTGCCATCAGTGCCGGGACTAGCTCCCCCGGGGAGCTGTTTTTT	CAISAGTSSPGELFF
TRBJ1-1	TRBV6-5	TRBD1	NA	TGTGCCAGCAGTAGAACAGGGGAGGCTTTCTTT	CASSRTGEAFF
TRBJ2-7	TRBV7-9	NA	NA	TGTGCCAGCAGCTTAAGAGAGAACGAGCAGTACTTC	CASSLRENEQYF
TRBJ2-3	TRBV2	TRBD2	NA	TGTGCCAGCAGTGAAGTAGCGGGGGCGTCCACAGATACGCAGTATTTT	CASSEVAGASTDTQYF
TRBJ2-1	TRBV25-1	NA	NA	TGTGCCAGCAGTGATTCCAGGGATGCTTACAATGAGCAGTTCTTC	CASSDSRDAYNEQFF
TRBJ2-1	TRBV11-2	NA	few	TGTGCCAGCAGCTTAAGCGTAGTGGCAAGTGAGCAGTTCTTC	CASSLSVVASEQFF
TRBJ1-4	TRBV30	NA	NA	TGTGCCTTAAAACGAATCTCTAATGAAAAACTGTTTTTT	CALKRISNEKLFF
TRBJ2-7	TRBV18	TRBD2	NA	TGTGCCAGCTCACCACCGACTAGCGGGGGCTACGAGCAGTACTTC	CASSPPTSGGYEQYF
TRBJ2-1	TRBV5-1	TRBD2	NA	TGCGCCAGCAGCTTGGTGATAGCGGGAAACAATGAGCAGTTCTTC	CASSLVIAGNNEQFF
TRBJ2-1	TRBV9	TRBD1	NA	TGTGCCAGCAGCGCCTCCCCAGGGGGCCTTGAGGATGAGCAGTTCTTC	CASSASPGGLEDEQFF
TRBJ1-2	TRBV7-2	NA	few	TGTGCCAGCAGCTTAGGGGGAGGCTACACCTTC	CASSLGGGYTF
TRBJ2-1	TRBV7-9	NA	NA	TGTGCCAGCAGTCCTCCAGGGTTAAACAATGAGCAGTTCTTC	CASSPPGLNNEQFF
TRBJ2-7	TRBV11-3	NA	NA	TGTGCCAGCAGCGTGGGGGGCGAGCAGTACTTC	CASSVGGEQYF
TRBJ1-2	TRBV9	NA	few	TGTGCCAGCAGCACGGCCTACAGAGACAGTGGCTACACCTTC	CASSTAYRDSGYTF
TRBJ1-4	TRBV30	NA	few	TGTGCCTGGAGTGTATGCGTCCGGGTCGCCCTTAATGAAAAACTGTTTTTT	CAWSVCVRVALNEKLFF
TRBJ2-6	TRBV11-2	TRBD1	few	TGTGCCAGCAGACGTGCGGGACAGGCAAACTCTGGGGCCAACGTCCTGACTTTC	CASRRAGQANSGANVLTF
TRBJ2-1	TRBV30	TRBD2	few	TGTGCCTGGAGTGTGCGTCGGGAGGCTAATGAGCAGTTCTTC	CAWSVRREANEQFF
TRBJ2-5	TRBV7-2	NA	NA	TGTGCCAGCAGCTTAGTTGCGGGATGGGAGACCCAGTACTTC	CASSLVAGWETQYF
TRBJ2-4	TRBV10-3	NA	few	TGTGCCATCAGTGAGTCTTATAGCGAGCCCAATACAAACATTCAGTACTTC	CAISESYSEPNTNIQYF